One and the same sample provided the 28 T cell receptor beta chains below, sequenced in a study of blood T cell repertoires in COVID-19. The method was immunoSEQ multiplex PCR; TCRdb's version includes in-frame clones alone and lacks a portion of them. This sample carries 150,000 to 200,000 clones, around 87% of them seen once, and the ten largest clones take approximately 6.6%. The specimen was PBMCs or T cells enriched from blood (not recorded which). The receptors originated from a woman in her fifties or sixties who had recovered from COVID-19.

The chain carries TRBV2 and TRBJ1-2, with D unresolved. The germline V gene has CDR1 SNHLY and CDR2 FYNNEI. V was shortened by 5 bases and J by 5 bases, with 15 bases between the two germline ends. The CDR3 has 14 amino acids. As DNA, the CDR3 is TGTGCCAGCAGTACAGAAGCATCTTCATATGGCTACACCTTC. Translated, it gives CASSTEASSYGYTF.

The V call is TRBV6-2 or TRBV6-3, the J call TRBJ2-1; weak D call: TRBD1 (5 bases). Deletions cut 2 bases from V and 3 bases from J, with 5 bases between. Germline CDR1 MNHEY, CDR2 SVGEGT. The CDR3 covers 13 residues. In nucleotides, the CDR3 is TGTGCCAGCAGTTACCAGGGCTACAATGAGCAGTTCTTC. The encoded protein is CASSYQGYNEQFF.

This clone has just a few counts. This chain connects TRBV2 to TRBJ2-2, with 10 bases lining up with TRBD2. V gave up 7 bases and J gave up 7 bases; unmatched junction bases: 15. Germline V lookup: CDR1 SNHLY, CDR2 FYNNEI. CDR3 length: 17 residues. The CDR3 nucleotides read TGTGCCAGCAAAGGAACAGCGGGGGGGCCGCGGAGCGGGGAGCTGTTTTTT. Its protein product is CASKGTAGGPRSGELFF.

The chain has TRBV2 and TRBJ1-1, with D unresolved. CDR3 length: 14 amino acids. Germline V CDR1 and CDR2: SNHLY, FYNNEI. V dropped 3 bases and J dropped 2 bases, with 10 bases sitting between them. Written as DNA, the CDR3 is TGTGCCAGCAGTGAGGGCAGCCTAAACACTGAAGCTTTCTTT. This gives the protein CASSEGSLNTEAFF.

V usage is TRBV9 and J usage is TRBJ1-3, with 8 bases fitting TRBD1. Unmatched junction bases numbered 5, after V lost 1 base and J lost 8 bases. Looked up from germline, CDR1 is SGDLS and CDR2 is YYNGEE. The CDR3 has 14 residues. The CDR3 DNA reads TGTGCCAGCAGCGTACTTGGACAGGGAGACACCATATATTTT. Encoded protein: CASSVLGQGDTIYF.

V usage is TRBV6-2 or TRBV6-3 and J usage is TRBJ1-1; D not certain. Trimming took 5 bases from V and 5 from J, leaving 24 bases between them. Looked up from germline, CDR1 is MNHEY and CDR2 is SVGEGT. This CDR3 spans 17 amino acids. The CDR3 bases are TGTGCCAGCAGTGTTGCTGTGACGGGAAAGGCTCGGACTGAAGCTTTCTTT. Encoded protein: CASSVAVTGKARTEAFF.

The chain recombines TRBV5-1 with TRBJ1-1, with unresolved D. From germline, CDR1 is SGHRS and CDR2 YFSETQ. The V and J ends lost 3 bases and 5 bases respectively, with 14 bases between them. The CDR3 runs 14 residues. The CDR3 protein is CASSWARAGTEAFF. The CDR3 coding sequence is TGCGCCAGCAGCTGGGCCCGGGCGGGGACTGAAGCTTTCTTT.

Here the CDR3 DNA reads TGTGCCAGTAGTAGGCCCCCGGGACTAGCGGCCTACGAGCAGTACTTC. Protein sequence: CASSRPPGLAAYEQYF. The J gene is TRBJ2-7, the V gene TRBV19; 11 bases fit TRBD2. The CDR3 extends over 16 amino acids. Trimming at V came to 4 bases and at J to 2 bases, leaving 7 bases not matched to a gene. Germline CDR1 LNHDA, CDR2 SQIVND (reference sequence).

The V gene is TRBV29-1, the J gene TRBJ2-5; a weak D match, TRBD2 (6 bases). Between the trimmed V and J ends, which lost 5 bases and 5 bases, there was a span of 12 bases. CDR3 length: 12 amino acids. Germline CDR1 is SQVTM and CDR2 is ANQGSEA. The CDR3 loop reads CSVMTSWETQYF. CDR3 nucleotides: TGCAGCGTTATGACTAGTTGGGAGACCCAGTACTTC.

V gene TRBV19 combines with J gene TRBJ2-1, with D possibly being TRBD2 (6 bases). Germline V gives CDR1 LNHDA, CDR2 SQIVND (reference sequence). Between the trimmed V and J ends, which lost 4 bases and 0 bases, there was a span of 13 bases. This CDR3 spans 16 amino acids. Here the CDR3 reads CASSNGMGGSYNEQFF. CDR3 in DNA: TGTGCCAGTAGTAATGGGATGGGGGGCTCCTACAATGAGCAGTTCTTC.

The V gene is TRBV29-1, the J gene TRBJ2-1; TRBD2 matches 9 bases. The CDR3 runs 16 residues. Germline values: CDR1 SQVTM, CDR2 ANQGSEA. V was clipped by 8 bases and J by 7 bases; unmatched bases: 18. This chain's CDR3 is CSTIKPGGGGLNEQFF. DNA of the CDR3: TGCAGCACAATAAAGCCTGGCGGGGGGGGTCTGAATGAGCAGTTCTTC.

The chain carries TRBV19 and TRBJ2-5, with TRBD2 matching over 10 bases. This CDR3 has 15 amino acids. The V segment lost 6 bases and the J segment 9 bases; nucleotides outside the gene matches: 13. Per germline, CDR1 LNHDA and CDR2 SQIVND (reference sequence). The DNA of the CDR3 is TGTGCCAGTAGGGAGGGCCTAGCGGGGGTTGGGGCCCAGTACTTC. Translating gives CASREGLAGVGAQYF.

The chain links TRBV6-2 or TRBV6-3 to TRBJ1-2; possibly TRBD1 for D (6 bases). V was pared by 5 bases and J by 5 bases, with 15 bases between. The CDR3 loop spans 14 amino acids. Germline CDR1 and CDR2: MNHEY and SVGEGT. This chain's CDR3 is CASSDGPGQYGYTF. CDR3 nucleotide sequence: TGTGCCAGCAGTGACGGCCCTGGACAGTATGGCTACACCTTC.

CDR3 nucleotides: TGTGCCACCGACGAAATCAGACAGGGGGGTAGTGGCTACACCTTC. This codes for CATDEIRQGGSGYTF. This rearrangement joins TRBV21-1 to TRBJ1-2; the D call of TRBD1 is as the table states it, not checked on the DNA. TRBV21-1 represents a pseudogene. There are 15 residues in the CDR3.

The chain joins TRBV10-3 to TRBJ1-6, with D tentatively TRBD1 (5 bases). V dropped 10 bases and J dropped 8 bases, with 21 bases sitting between them. The CDR3 covers 15 residues. Germline-derived CDR1 and CDR2 are ENHRY and SYGVKD. The CDR3, as DNA: TGTGCCACCTCCATCGGGGGGAAGGGCGATTCACCCCTCCACTTT. It specifies CATSIGGKGDSPLHF.

The chain couples TRBV29-1 to TRBJ2-5; TRBD2 matches 9 bases. J gave up 9 bases and V 4 bases, and 15 bases lay outside the gene matches. This CDR3 has 15 amino acids. Germline V CDR1 and CDR2: SQVTM, ANQGSEA. CDR3: CSVGIAGEPFVAQYF. CDR3 sequence (DNA): TGCAGCGTTGGTATAGCGGGGGAGCCATTCGTGGCCCAGTACTTC.

V is TRBV5-1 and J is TRBJ1-1; no definite D call. V dropped 5 bases and J dropped 5 bases, with 13 bases sitting between them. This CDR3 has 13 amino acids. The germline V gene encodes CDR1 SGHRS and CDR2 YFSETQ. CDR3 coding DNA: TGCGCCAGCAGAAGGGAGGTAGGAACTGAAGCTTTCTTT. Translated, it gives CASRREVGTEAFF.

This sequence joins TRBV11-3 and TRBJ2-7, with 7 bases lining up with TRBD1. Germline CDR1 SGHNT, CDR2 YENEEA. CDR3 length: 15 amino acids. After removal of 6 bases from V and 1 base from J, the junction contained 9 bases not matched to a gene. The CDR3 loop is CASSSRTGPSYEQYF. CDR3 bases: TGTGCCAGCAGTTCTAGGACAGGCCCATCCTACGAGCAGTACTTC.

The genes are TRBV7-9 and TRBJ2-5, with D tentatively TRBD2 (5 bases). Trimming took 1 base from V and 2 from J, leaving 11 bases between them. The CDR3 sequence is 15 residues long. Per germline, CDR1 SEHNR and CDR2 FQNEAQ (reference sequence). CDR3 in amino acids: CASSLVQTGQETQYF. CDR3 DNA: TGTGCCAGCAGCTTAGTACAGACGGGGCAAGAGACCCAGTACTTC. Using reference TRBV7-9 and TRBJ2-5 for the parts outside the CDR3, the full variable domain is DTGVSQNPRHKITKRGQNVTFRCDPISEHNRLYWYRQTLGQGPEFLTYFQNEAQLEKSRLLSDRFSAERPKGSFSTLEIQRTEQGDSAMYLCASSLVQTGQETQYFGPGTRLLVL.

The genes are TRBV11-3 and TRBJ2-1, with 14 bases aligning to TRBD2. The CDR3 spans 13 residues. Trimming at V came to 5 bases and at J to 15 bases, leaving 6 bases not matched to a gene. Germline V gene data show CDR1 as SGHNT and CDR2 as YENEEA. In DNA form, the CDR3 reads TGTGCCAGCAGCCTGACTAGCGGGGGGGCCCGGTTCTTC. It codes for CASSLTSGGARFF.

This clone has a handful of counts. The chain uses TRBV10-3 and TRBJ1-2; no clear D. V lost 5 bases, J lost 6 bases, and 16 bases lay in between. The CDR3 has 14 residues. In germline, CDR1 is ENHRY, CDR2 SYGVKD. CDR3 coding DNA: TGTGCCATCAGTCAGGACTCGTTTTATAATGGCTACACCTTC. Translating it yields CAISQDSFYNGYTF.

The chain combines TRBV11-2 with TRBJ2-5; 8 bases are shared with TRBD2. The V and J ends lost 4 bases and 5 bases, in that order; junction bases with no gene match: 6. The germline V gene encodes CDR1 SGHAT and CDR2 FQNNGV. CDR3 length: 14 residues. The CDR3 sequence is CASSWTRGDETQYF. CDR3 sequence (DNA): TGTGCCAGCAGCTGGACGCGGGGGGATGAGACCCAGTACTTC.

This chain links TRBV11-2 with TRBJ2-2; 14 bases fit TRBD2. Trimming took 3 bases from V and 2 from J; bases not matched to a gene: 2. The germline gives CDR1 SGHAT, CDR2 FQNNGV. The CDR3 length is 17 residues. In DNA, the CDR3 is TGTGCCAGCAGCTTGACTAGCGGGGGGGCAAACACCGGGGAGCTGTTTTTT. Encoded protein: CASSLTSGGANTGELFF.

The CDR3 DNA sequence: TGTGCCAGCAGTAGTCCGGGACAACTTAACTATGGCTACACCTTC. Translated, it gives CASSSPGQLNYGYTF. The rearrangement joins TRBV6-2 or TRBV6-3 to TRBJ1-2; D may be TRBD1 (6 bases). The CDR3 has 15 residues. V was clipped by 5 bases and J by 1 base, with 14 bases between them. Germline CDR1 is MNHEY and CDR2 is SVGEGT.

In this sample, this clone turned up once. The genes are TRBV7-2 and TRBJ2-2; the D is unclear. The CDR3 has 13 amino acids. V lost 1 base and J 6 bases, leaving 6 bases between the germline ends. Germline-derived CDR1 and CDR2 are SGHTA and FQGNSA. The CDR3 DNA reads TGTGCCAGCAGCTTAGTAGCTCCCGGGGAGCTGTTTTTT. Amino acids: CASSLVAPGELFF.

The chain employs TRBV6-2 or TRBV6-3 and TRBJ2-2; 11 nucleotides align to TRBD2. This CDR3 contains 18 residues. V shed 6 bases, J shed 6 bases, and the junction held 15 bases outside the gene matches. Germline V gene sequence: CDR1 MNHEY, CDR2 SVGEGT. The DNA for the CDR3 is TGTGCCAGCAGCCCTTCTCCCTTTAGCGGGGGGGCCCCCGGGGAGCTGTTTTTT. It yields the protein CASSPSPFSGGAPGELFF.

The chain recombines TRBV18 with TRBJ2-2, with TRBD2 identical over 7 bases. Germline V gives CDR1 KGHSH, CDR2 LQKENI. The CDR3 contains 15 residues. V shed 5 bases and J 6 bases; nucleotides not matched to a gene: 9. CDR3 coding DNA: TGTGCCAGCTCAACGACTAGCTTTGGGGCCGGGGAGCTGTTTTTT. Translated: CASSTTSFGAGELFF.

This sequence joins TRBV6-5 and TRBJ2-5, with D uncertain. The germline V gene encodes CDR1 MNHEY and CDR2 SVGAGI. The V end was cut by 2 bases, the J end by 7 bases, with 11 bases between. The CDR3 loop spans 13 amino acids. The CDR3 DNA is TGTGCCAGCAGTTACGGCCCCGGCGGGACCCAGTACTTC. Translated, it gives CASSYGPGGTQYF.